The TCR beta chain described here comes from a study of blood T cell repertoires in COVID-19. Study-level information: Acute-phase and convalescent COVID-19 samples originated in the United States, Italy and Spain.

In the original workflow: Amplifying reference gene primers gave estimates of nucleated cell counts. TCRdb's table, derived via immunoSEQ multiplex PCR, lists solely in-frame clones and lacks some. The V and J calls and clone size are taken from that table; D and trimming were inferred from the DNA. The table includes about 270,000 clones, about four fifths detected once. Germline values: CDR1 SNHLY, CDR2 FYNNEI. This CDR3 spans 13 amino acids. Losses at the gene ends were 10 bases for V and 7 bases for J; bases not matched to a gene: 10. The chain joins TRBV2 to TRBJ1-2; TRBD1 aligns across 9 bases. The sequence came from a woman in her sixties or seventies with active or convalescent COVID-19. Material for sequencing was peripheral blood. CDR3: CANQDRGVSGYTF. CDR3 nucleotide sequence: TGTGCCAACCAGGACAGGGGAGTAAGTGGCTACACCTTC.